This TCR beta chain was sequenced for a study of blood T cells in healthy people across ages. Study-wide results and limits: Nothing was known about donor CMV status, and this possibly confounded expanded clonotype changes.

CDR1 is KGHSH, CDR2 LQKENI, per germline. Trimming pared 5 bases from V and 5 bases from J, leaving 7 bases between. The length of the CDR3 is 12 residues. Comment on this clonotype: Antigen specificity is unknown.

A minimum of 6 million PBMCs was isolated per sample. It was with a sample-barcoded 5' primer and a J-beta primer mix that a second PCR of about 6 to 12 cycles was run. One entry per CDR3 protein, called by TCRdb with MiXCR from the 5' RACE reads. The repertoire holds fewer than 600,000 distinct CDR3 sequences, approximately 26% seen once, with 3.6% in the top ten. The sample was also reused in another study, on T cells of mothers and their children. Turning to that study: When the second PCR was run, its M1S primer added sample barcodes and 2-4 random nucleotides.

The rearrangement links TRBV18 to TRBJ2-1; D unclear. This TCR was recovered from a boy younger than 10 in good health. Sample: blood. The CDR3 DNA reads TGTGCCAGCTCATCGGAGCACAATGAGCAGTTCTTC. It specifies CASSSEHNEQFF.